One sample yielded the 10 T cell receptor beta chains listed below, sequenced in a study of OX40 agonist ivuxolimab in advanced cancers. Measured with immunoSEQ multiplex PCR; TCRdb has only the in-frame clones, and not every one. This sample has about 81,000 clones, with more than 70% found just once. The sample in question was CD4+ or CD8+ T cells sorted from blood, obtained in a trial of the OX40 agonist ivuxolimab. The receptors here all came from an adult with an advanced solid tumor such as melanoma, head and neck, liver or kidney cancer.

The rearrangement joins TRBV7-8 to TRBJ2-7; possibly TRBD1 for D (7 bases). Deletions cut 3 bases from V and 7 bases from J, with 16 bases between. The CDR3 consists of 14 residues. CDR1 and CDR2 from the germline V gene are SGHVS and FQNEAQ. This CDR3 reads CASSLGGQWWEQYF. The CDR3 DNA reads as TGTGCCAGCAGCTTGGGGGGACAGTGGTGGGAGCAGTACTTC.

The rearrangement links TRBV6-4 to TRBJ2-3; D unresolved. Per the germline V gene, CDR1 is MRHNA and CDR2 is SNTAGT. This CDR3 region has 13 residues. V lost 4 bases to trimming and J lost 5 bases, with 10 bases between them. CDR3 in amino acids: CASSVTPQDTQYF. DNA for the CDR3: TGTGCCAGCAGTGTGACCCCTCAAGATACGCAGTATTTT.

The V gene is TRBV6-5, the J gene TRBJ1-6; 7 bases are a match to TRBD1. V shed 6 bases and J 9 bases; nucleotides not matched to a gene: 2. There are 12 residues in the CDR3. Germline values: CDR1 MNHEY, CDR2 SVGAGI. CDR3 residues: CASRQGSSPLHF. DNA of the CDR3: TGTGCCAGCAGACAGGGGAGTTCACCCCTCCACTTT.

This clone was seen a single time. V is TRBV5-5 and J is TRBJ2-5; D may be TRBD1 (5 bases). Germline V gives CDR1 SGHKS, CDR2 YYEKEE (reference sequence). With 2 bases removed from V and 5 bases from J, the gap between germline ends came to 13 bases. The CDR3 length is 14 residues. CDR3 bases: TGTGCCAGCAGCTTAGATAGGGGTTACGAGACCCAGTACTTC. Amino acids: CASSLDRGYETQYF.

The CDR3: CATQTSGVFNEQFF. The CDR3 DNA follows: TGTGCCACGCAGACTAGCGGGGTTTTTAATGAGCAGTTCTTC. V gene TRBV6-6 combines with J gene TRBJ2-1, with 11 bases identical to TRBD2. The CDR3 consists of 14 residues. Germline CDR1 reads MNHNY; CDR2 reads SVGAGI (reference sequence). V trimming: 10 bases; J trimming: 7 bases; junction bases outside the gene matches: 9.

The J gene is TRBJ2-3, the V gene TRBV5-4, with 10 positions matching TRBD2. Germline V gene lookup returns CDR1 SGHNT and CDR2 YYREEE (reference sequence). The ends lost 0 bases at V and 0 bases at J; junction bases unmatched: 1. This CDR3 has 16 residues. The CDR3 loop is CASSLELAGSTDTQYF. The CDR3 DNA sequence: TGTGCCAGCAGCTTGGAACTAGCGGGGAGCACAGATACGCAGTATTTT.

This rearrangement joins TRBV6-1 to TRBJ1-3; no reliable D call. The V and J ends lost 2 bases and 2 bases respectively, with 10 bases between them. Germline CDR1 reads MNHNS; CDR2 reads SASEGT. The CDR3 loop spans 15 amino acids. The CDR3 nucleotides read TGTGCCAGCAGTGAATCCAGACACCCTGGAAACACCATATATTTT. It specifies CASSESRHPGNTIYF.

The rearrangement links TRBV7-2 to TRBJ1-1; D is ambiguous. Between the trimmed V and J ends, which lost 5 bases and 6 bases, there was a span of 13 bases. Germline V gives CDR1 SGHTA, CDR2 FQGNSA. The CDR3 covers 13 residues. This CDR3 is CASSPRLAAEAFF. Written as DNA, the CDR3 is TGTGCCAGCAGCCCCCGACTGGCCGCTGAAGCTTTCTTT.

This clone was counted once. The rearrangement joins TRBV7-3 to TRBJ2-3, with D tentatively TRBD2 (6 bases). V was trimmed by 1 base and J by 4 bases, leaving 15 bases between them. Germline V gene data show CDR1 as SGHTA and CDR2 as FQGTGA. The CDR3 runs to 16 residues. The CDR3 sequence: CASSLRRRGTSDTQYF. CDR3 DNA: TGTGCCAGCAGCTTAAGGAGGAGGGGCACGTCAGATACGCAGTATTTT.

The J gene is TRBJ1-2, the V gene TRBV6-5; TRBD1 matches at 8 bases. V trimming: 5 bases; J trimming: 4 bases; junction bases outside the gene matches: 3. The CDR3 has 13 residues. Germline V gene data show CDR1 as MNHEY and CDR2 as SVGAGI. The CDR3 bases are TGTGCCAGCAGTCACGGGACAGGCTATGGCTACACCTTC. Encoded protein: CASSHGTGYGYTF.